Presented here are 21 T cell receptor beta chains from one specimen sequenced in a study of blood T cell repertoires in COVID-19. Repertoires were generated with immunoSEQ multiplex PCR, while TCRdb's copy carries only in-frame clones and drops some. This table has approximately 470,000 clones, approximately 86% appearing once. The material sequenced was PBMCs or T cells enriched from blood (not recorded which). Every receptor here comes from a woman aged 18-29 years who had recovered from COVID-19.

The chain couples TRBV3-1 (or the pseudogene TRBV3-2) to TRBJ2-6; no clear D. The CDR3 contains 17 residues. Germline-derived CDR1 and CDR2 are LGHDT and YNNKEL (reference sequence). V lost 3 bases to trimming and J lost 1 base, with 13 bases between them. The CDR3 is CASSQGRFTSGANVLTF. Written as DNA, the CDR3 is TGTGCCAGCAGCCAGGGCAGATTTACTTCTGGGGCCAACGTCCTGACTTTC.

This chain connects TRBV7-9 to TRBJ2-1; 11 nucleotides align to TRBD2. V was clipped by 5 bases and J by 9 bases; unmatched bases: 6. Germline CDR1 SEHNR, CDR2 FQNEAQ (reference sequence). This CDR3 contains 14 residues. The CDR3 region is CASSRSGGAGEQFF. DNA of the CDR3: TGTGCCAGCAGCCGTAGCGGGGGGGCCGGTGAGCAGTTCTTC. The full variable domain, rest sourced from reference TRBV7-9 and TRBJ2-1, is DTGVSQNPRHKITKRGQNVTFRCDPISEHNRLYWYRQTLGQGPEFLTYFQNEAQLEKSRLLSDRFSAERPKGSFSTLEIQRTEQGDSAMYLCASSRSGGAGEQFFGPGTRLTVL.

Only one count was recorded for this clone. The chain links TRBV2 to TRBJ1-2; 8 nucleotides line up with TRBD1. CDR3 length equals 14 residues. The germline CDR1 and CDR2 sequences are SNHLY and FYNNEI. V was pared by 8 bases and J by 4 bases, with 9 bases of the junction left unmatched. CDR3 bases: TGTGCCAGCTCGCAGGGGGCCTGGTCCTATGGCTACACCTTC. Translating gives CASSQGAWSYGYTF.

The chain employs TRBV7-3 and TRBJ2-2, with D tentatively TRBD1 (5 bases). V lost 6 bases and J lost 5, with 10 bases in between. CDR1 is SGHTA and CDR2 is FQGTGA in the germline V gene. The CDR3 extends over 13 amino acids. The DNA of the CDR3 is TGTGCCAGCAGGCCTCAGGGTACCGGGGAGCTGTTTTTT. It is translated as CASRPQGTGELFF.

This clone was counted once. CDR3 sequence: CASSDWTSEETQYF. The CDR3 DNA reads as TGTGCCAGCAGTGACTGGACTAGCGAGGAGACCCAGTACTTC. The chain recombines TRBV2 with TRBJ2-5; 9 bases align to TRBD2. The CDR3 totals 14 residues. The V segment lost 3 bases and the J segment 5 bases; nucleotides outside the gene matches: 4. Germline V lookup: CDR1 SNHLY, CDR2 FYNNEI.

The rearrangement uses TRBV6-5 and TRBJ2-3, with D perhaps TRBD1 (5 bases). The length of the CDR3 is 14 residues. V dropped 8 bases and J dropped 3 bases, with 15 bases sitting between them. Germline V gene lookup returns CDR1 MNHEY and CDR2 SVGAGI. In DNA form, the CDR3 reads TGTGCCAGCTCAGGGCTCCTTGCGACAGATACGCAGTATTTT. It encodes CASSGLLATDTQYF.

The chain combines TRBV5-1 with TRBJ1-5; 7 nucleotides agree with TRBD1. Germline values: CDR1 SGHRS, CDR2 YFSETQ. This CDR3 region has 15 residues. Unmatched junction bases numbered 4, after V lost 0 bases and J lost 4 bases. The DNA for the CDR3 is TGCGCCAGCAGCTTGGCAGGGGGAAGTAATCAGCCCCAGCATTTT. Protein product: CASSLAGGSNQPQHF.

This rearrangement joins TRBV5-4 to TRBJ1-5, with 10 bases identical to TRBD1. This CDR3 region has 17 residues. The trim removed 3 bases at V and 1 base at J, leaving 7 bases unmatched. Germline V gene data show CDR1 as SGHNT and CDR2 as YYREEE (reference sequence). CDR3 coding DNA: TGTGCCAGCAGCTCGACAGGGGGCAGCGGAAGCAATCAGCCCCAGCATTTT. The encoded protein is CASSSTGGSGSNQPQHF.

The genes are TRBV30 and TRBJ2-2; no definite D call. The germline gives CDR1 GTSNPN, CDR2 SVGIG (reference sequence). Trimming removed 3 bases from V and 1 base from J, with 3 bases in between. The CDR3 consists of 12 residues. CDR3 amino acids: CAWSLNTGELFF. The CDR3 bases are TGTGCCTGGAGCTTGAACACCGGGGAGCTGTTTTTT.

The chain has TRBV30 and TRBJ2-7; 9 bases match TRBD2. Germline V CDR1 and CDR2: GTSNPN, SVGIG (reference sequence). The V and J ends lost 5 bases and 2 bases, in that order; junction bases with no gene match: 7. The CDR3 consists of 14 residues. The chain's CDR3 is CAWSSGTAPYEQYF. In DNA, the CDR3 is TGTGCCTGGTCTAGCGGGACGGCGCCCTACGAGCAGTACTTC. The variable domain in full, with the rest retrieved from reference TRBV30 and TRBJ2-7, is SQTIHQWPATLVQPVGSPLSLECTVEGTSNPNLYWYRQAAGRGLQLLFYSVGIGQISSEVPQNLSASRPQDRQFILSSKKLLLSDSGFYLCAWSSGTAPYEQYFGPGTRLTVT.

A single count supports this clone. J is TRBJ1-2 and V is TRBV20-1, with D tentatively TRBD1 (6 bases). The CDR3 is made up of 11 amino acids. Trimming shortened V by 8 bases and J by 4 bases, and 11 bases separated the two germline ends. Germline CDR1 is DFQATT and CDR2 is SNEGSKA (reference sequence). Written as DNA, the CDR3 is TGCAGTCCAGGGGTCGGCTATGGCTACACCTTC. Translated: CSPGVGYGYTF.

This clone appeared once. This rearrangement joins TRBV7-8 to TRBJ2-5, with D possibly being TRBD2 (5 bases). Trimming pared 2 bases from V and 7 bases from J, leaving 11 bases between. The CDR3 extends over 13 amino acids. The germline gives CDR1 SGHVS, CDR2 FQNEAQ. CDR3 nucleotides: TGTGCCAGCAGCTTAAGCCAGGCGGGGACCCAGTACTTC. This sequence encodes CASSLSQAGTQYF.

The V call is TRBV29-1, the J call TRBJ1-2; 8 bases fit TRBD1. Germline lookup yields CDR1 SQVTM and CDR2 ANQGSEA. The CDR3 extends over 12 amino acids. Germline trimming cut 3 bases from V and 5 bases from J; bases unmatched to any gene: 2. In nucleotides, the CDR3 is TGCAGCGTTGATACAGGGGGTTATGGCTACACCTTC. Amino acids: CSVDTGGYGYTF.

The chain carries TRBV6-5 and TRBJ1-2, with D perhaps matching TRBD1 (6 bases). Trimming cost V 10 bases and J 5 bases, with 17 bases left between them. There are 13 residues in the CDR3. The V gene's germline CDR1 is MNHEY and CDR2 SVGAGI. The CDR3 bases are TGTGCCACCTCGGAGACAGGCCAATATGGCTACACCTTC. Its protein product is CATSETGQYGYTF.

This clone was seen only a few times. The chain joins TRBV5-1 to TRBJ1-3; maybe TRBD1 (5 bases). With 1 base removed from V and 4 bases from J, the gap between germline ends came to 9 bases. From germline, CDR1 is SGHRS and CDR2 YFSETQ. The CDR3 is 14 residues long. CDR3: CASSLTGTGNTIYF. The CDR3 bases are TGCGCCAGCAGCTTGACAGGCACCGGAAACACCATATATTTT.

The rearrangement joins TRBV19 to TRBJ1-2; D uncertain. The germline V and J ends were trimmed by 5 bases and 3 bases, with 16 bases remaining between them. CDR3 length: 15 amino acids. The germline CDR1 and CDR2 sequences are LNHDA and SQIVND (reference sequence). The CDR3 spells CASSPMGRRDYGYTF. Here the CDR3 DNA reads TGTGCCAGTAGTCCTATGGGCAGGCGCGACTATGGCTACACCTTC.

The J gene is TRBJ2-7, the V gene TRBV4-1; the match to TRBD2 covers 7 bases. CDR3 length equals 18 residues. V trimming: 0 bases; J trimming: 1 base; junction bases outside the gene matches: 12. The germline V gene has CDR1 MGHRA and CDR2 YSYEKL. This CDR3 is CASSQEWWGSGVSYEQYF. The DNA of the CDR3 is TGCGCCAGCAGCCAAGAATGGTGGGGGAGCGGGGTATCCTACGAGCAGTACTTC.

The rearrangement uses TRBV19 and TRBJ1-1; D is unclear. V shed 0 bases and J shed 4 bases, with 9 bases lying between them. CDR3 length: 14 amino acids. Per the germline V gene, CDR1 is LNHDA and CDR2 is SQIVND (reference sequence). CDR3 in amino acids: CASSIDDAGTEAFF. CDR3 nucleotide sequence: TGTGCCAGTAGTATAGATGACGCAGGCACTGAAGCTTTCTTT.

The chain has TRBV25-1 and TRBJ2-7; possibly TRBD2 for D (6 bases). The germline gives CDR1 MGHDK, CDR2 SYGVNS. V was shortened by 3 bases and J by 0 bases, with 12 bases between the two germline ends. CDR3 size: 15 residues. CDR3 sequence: CASSDSGGGSYEQYF. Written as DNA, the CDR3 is TGTGCCAGCAGTGACTCCGGGGGAGGCTCCTACGAGCAGTACTTC.

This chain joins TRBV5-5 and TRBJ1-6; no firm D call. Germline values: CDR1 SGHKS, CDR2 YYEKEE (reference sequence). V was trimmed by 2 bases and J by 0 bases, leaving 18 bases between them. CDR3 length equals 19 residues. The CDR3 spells CASSFPYAGLSSYNSPLHF. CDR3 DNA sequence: TGTGCCAGCAGCTTCCCGTACGCGGGCCTTAGCTCCTATAATTCACCCCTCCACTTT. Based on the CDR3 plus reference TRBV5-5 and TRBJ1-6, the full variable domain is DAGVTQSPTHLIKTRGQQVTLRCSPISGHKSVSWYQQVLGQGPQFIFQYYEKEERGRGNFPDRFSARQFPNYSSELNVNALLLGDSALYLCASSFPYAGLSSYNSPLHFGNGTRLTVT.

The CDR3 coding sequence is TGTGCCAGCAGCCAAGTCCGGGATGGCTACACCTTC. It is translated as CASSQVRDGYTF. The genes are TRBV3-1 (or the pseudogene TRBV3-2) and TRBJ1-2; D gene uncertain. Germline CDR1 is LGHDT and CDR2 is YNNKEL (reference sequence). The CDR3 runs 12 residues. V lost 1 base and J 6 bases, leaving 6 bases between the germline ends.